This TCR beta chain was identified in a study of T-cell reconstitution after alpha-beta-depleted transplantation in children. Per germline, CDR1 SGHVS and CDR2 FQNEAQ. V dropped 0 bases and J dropped 9 bases, with 12 bases sitting between them. This CDR3 contains 14 residues. Using unique molecular identifiers, the investigators prepared the TCRbeta library. TCRdb re-called the PCR reads with MiXCR, one entry per CDR3 protein. Of 500,000 to 600,000 distinct CDR3 sequences detected, 25% to 30% appear once; the ten largest clones hold 30% to 40%. This specimen was PBMCs, taken before TCRalphabeta/CD19-depleted stem cell transplant. This clonotype was sampled from a boy in the first two years of life with Wiskott-Aldrich syndrome, due to receive a stem cell transplant. The chain links TRBV7-8 to TRBJ2-4; D might be TRBD2 (5 bases). CDR3 in amino acids: CASSLAGVVGIQYF. CDR3 DNA sequence: TGTGCCAGCAGCTTAGCGGGAGTTGTAGGCATTCAGTACTTC.